The 25 T cell receptor beta chains listed next were all sequenced from one sample in a study of OX40 agonist ivuxolimab in advanced cancers. The table came from immunoSEQ multiplex PCR; TCRdb's copy has only in-frame clones and leaves some out. The table records roughly 100,000 clones, 95% to 96% of them present only once. The sample was CD4+ or CD8+ T cells sorted from blood, taken in a trial of the OX40 agonist ivuxolimab. Every receptor here comes from an adult with an advanced solid tumor such as melanoma, head and neck, liver or kidney cancer.

The chain recombines TRBV9 with TRBJ1-5; TRBD1 might be the D (6 bases). Germline values: CDR1 SGDLS, CDR2 YYNGEE. The CDR3 runs 14 residues. V was pared by 0 bases and J by 4 bases, with 8 bases between. The chain's CDR3 is CASSVGQENQPQHF. The CDR3 nucleotides are TGTGCCAGCAGCGTAGGACAGGAAAATCAGCCCCAGCATTTT.

Note on this clone: The same CDR3 arises from other DNA sequences in this sample as well. This sequence joins TRBV19 and TRBJ1-1; unclear D gene. V dropped 3 bases and J dropped 4 bases, with 6 bases sitting between them. Germline CDR1 and CDR2: LNHDA and SQIVND (reference sequence). This CDR3 has 12 residues. The CDR3 coding sequence is TGTGCCAGTAGTATTCTGGGCACTGAAGCTTTCTTT. This codes for CASSILGTEAFF.

The chain combines TRBV28 with TRBJ1-4; D possibly corresponds to TRBD1 (5 bases). The germline CDR1 and CDR2 sequences are MDHEN and SYDVKM. This CDR3 spans 13 amino acids. Between the trimmed V and J ends, which lost 3 bases and 12 bases, there was a span of 14 bases. CDR3 nucleotide sequence: TGTGCCAGCAGTTTGAGGGAACGGGGACAACTGTTTTTT. Its translation is CASSLRERGQLFF.

V is TRBV4-1 and J is TRBJ2-7; perhaps TRBD1 as D (6 bases). V was trimmed by 4 bases and J by 7 bases, leaving 14 bases between them. The CDR3 is 13 amino acids. Germline CDR1 is MGHRA and CDR2 is YSYEKL. The CDR3 here is CASSPGQIAEQYF. The CDR3 coding sequence is TGCGCCAGCAGCCCCGGACAGATAGCTGAGCAGTACTTC.

The chain is built from TRBV7-9 and TRBJ2-5, with 9 bases fitting TRBD1. The CDR3 length is 17 residues. CDR1 is SEHNR, CDR2 FQNEAQ, per germline (reference sequence). Losses at the gene ends were 4 bases for V and 5 bases for J; bases not matched to a gene: 14. CDR3 nucleotides: TGTGCCAGCAGCTCTCACCCACAGGGGGCGACAGGGGAGACCCAGTACTTC. It encodes CASSSHPQGATGETQYF.

The J gene is TRBJ2-5, the V gene TRBV2; 14 bases align to TRBD2. The V segment lost 7 bases and the J segment 1 base; nucleotides outside the gene matches: 5. The germline gives CDR1 SNHLY, CDR2 FYNNEI. The length of the CDR3 is 16 residues. CDR3 nucleotide sequence: TGTGCCAGCATGACTAGCGGGGGGGCCCTCCAAGAGACCCAGTACTTC. Translating it yields CASMTSGGALQETQYF.

The chain has TRBV6-1 and TRBJ2-7; D may be TRBD1 (6 bases). This CDR3 has 15 residues. V lost 0 bases and J 3 bases, leaving 12 bases between the germline ends. Per the germline V gene, CDR1 is MNHNS and CDR2 is SASEGT. In nucleotides, the CDR3 is TGTGCCAGCAGTGAAGCCAGGGGCGGCTACTACGAGCAGTACTTC. Translated, it gives CASSEARGGYYEQYF.

This chain links TRBV19 with TRBJ1-3, with 7 bases aligning to TRBD1. Germline V gene lookup returns CDR1 LNHDA and CDR2 SQIVND (reference sequence). V trimming: 5 bases; J trimming: 3 bases; junction bases outside the gene matches: 13. The CDR3 consists of 17 residues. CDR3 amino acids: CASSLGPQGEVGNTIYF. CDR3 coding DNA: TGTGCCAGTAGTCTCGGCCCCCAGGGGGAGGTTGGAAACACCATATATTTT.

This chain connects TRBV27 to TRBJ2-5; D is possibly TRBD2 (7 bases). This CDR3 is 14 amino acids long. CDR1 MNHEY and CDR2 SMNVEV come from the germline V gene (reference sequence). The V gene lost 5 bases and the J gene lost 5 bases, with 15 bases spanning the gap. CDR3 DNA sequence: TGTGCCAGCAGTGATAGGGCGGGGGCTGAGACCCAGTACTTC. This codes for CASSDRAGAETQYF.

CDR3: CASSDRGGYEQYF. The CDR3 DNA is TGTGCCAGCAGCGACAGGGGAGGCTACGAGCAGTACTTC. The chain employs TRBV27 and TRBJ2-7, with 8 bases identical to TRBD1. Trimming at V came to 6 bases and at J to 3 bases, leaving 4 bases not matched to a gene. Germline-derived CDR1 and CDR2 are MNHEY and SMNVEV (reference sequence). The CDR3 runs to 13 residues.

V gene TRBV5-6 combines with J gene TRBJ1-1; D is undetermined. This CDR3 region has 16 residues. V was cut by 0 bases and J by 3 bases, with 15 bases left in between. Germline values: CDR1 SGHDT, CDR2 YYEEEE. The CDR3 DNA sequence: TGTGCCAGCAGCTTGGGGTGGGGTCCACGAGACACTGAAGCTTTCTTT. Translation gives CASSLGWGPRDTEAFF.

The J gene is TRBJ2-1, the V gene TRBV7-2, with TRBD1 matching 9 bases. Germline loops: CDR1 SGHTA, CDR2 FQGNSA. The CDR3 loop spans 16 amino acids. V lost 5 bases and J lost 8; bases outside the gene matches: 13. The CDR3 bases are TGTGCCAGCAGCCCAGACAGGGGGAGCATCGTCGATGAGCAGTTCTTC. Translation gives CASSPDRGSIVDEQFF.

The chain couples TRBV6-1 to TRBJ1-1; 9 bases are shared with TRBD1. V shed 3 bases, J shed 0 bases, and the junction held 14 bases outside the gene matches. The CDR3 is 19 residues long. Germline assignment: CDR1 MNHNS and CDR2 SASEGT. Here the CDR3 reads CASSDDWTSGTGMNTEAFF. Here the CDR3 DNA reads TGTGCCAGCAGTGACGACTGGACCTCCGGGACAGGGATGAACACTGAAGCTTTCTTT.

V is TRBV29-1 and J is TRBJ2-2; no clear D gene. Germline lookup yields CDR1 SQVTM and CDR2 ANQGSEA. Trimming stripped 0 bases from V and 2 bases from J, with 4 bases between. The CDR3 is 13 residues long. The CDR3 nucleotides are TGCAGCGTTGAAGAGGGCAACACCGGGGAGCTGTTTTTT. Translation gives CSVEEGNTGELFF.

The chain uses TRBV6-5 and TRBJ2-7, with D possibly being TRBD1 (5 bases). V was clipped by 0 bases and J by 5 bases, with 11 bases between them. CDR1 and CDR2 from the germline V gene are MNHEY and SVGAGI. This CDR3 region has 14 residues. CDR3 sequence: CASSYSTLGDEQYF. For the CDR3, the DNA is TGTGCCAGCAGTTACTCGACGCTAGGGGACGAGCAGTACTTC.

The chain employs TRBV28 and TRBJ1-2; TRBD1 is a possible D gene (6 bases). CDR3 length: 13 amino acids. Trimming removed 6 bases at V and 8 bases at J, with 16 bases between. Germline V gene lookup returns CDR1 MDHEN and CDR2 SYDVKM. CDR3 loop: CASSPGGAVGYTF. In DNA, the CDR3 is TGTGCCAGCAGCCCCGGGGGGGCAGTGGGCTACACCTTC.

The chain employs TRBV6-6 and TRBJ1-1, with D perhaps matching TRBD1 (5 bases). This CDR3 contains 13 residues. Germline lookup yields CDR1 MNHNY and CDR2 SVGAGI (reference sequence). V lost 2 bases to trimming and J lost 4 bases, with 8 bases between them. The CDR3 loop is CASSYERGTEAFF. The DNA for the CDR3 is TGTGCCAGCAGTTACGAAAGGGGCACTGAAGCTTTCTTT.

The chain recombines TRBV4-3 with TRBJ2-7; a possible D gene is TRBD2 (6 bases). Per germline, CDR1 LGHNA and CDR2 YSLEER. CDR3 length: 14 residues. Trimming stripped 1 base from V and 5 bases from J, with 12 bases between. As DNA, the CDR3 is TGCGCCAGCAGCCAAGTTCGGGAGAGGAACGAGCAGTACTTC. Protein: CASSQVRERNEQYF.

This chain uses TRBV5-1 with TRBJ2-7, with TRBD2 matching over 8 bases. This CDR3 comprises 13 residues. The germline V gene has CDR1 SGHRS and CDR2 YFSETQ. With V trimmed by 9 bases and J by 5 bases, 10 bases remained unmatched. CDR3 sequence: CATSPGGADEQYF. The CDR3 coding sequence is TGCGCCACCTCCCCGGGGGGGGCCGACGAGCAGTACTTC.

The rearrangement uses TRBV7-2 and TRBJ2-1, with 10 nucleotides matching TRBD2. Germline values: CDR1 SGHTA, CDR2 FQGNSA. This CDR3 is 17 amino acids long. V shed 0 bases, J shed 9 bases, and the junction held 11 bases outside the gene matches. This CDR3 reads CASSLARSGRAWTEQFF. CDR3 bases: TGTGCCAGCAGCTTAGCGCGGAGCGGGAGGGCCTGGACTGAGCAGTTCTTC.

The chain carries TRBV25-1 and TRBJ2-3; D remains ambiguous. Trimming left V 6 bases short and J 2 bases short, with 9 bases between. This CDR3 has 13 amino acids. Per germline, CDR1 MGHDK and CDR2 SYGVNS. CDR3 loop: CASRVAFTDTQYF. The CDR3 DNA sequence: TGTGCCAGCAGGGTGGCCTTCACAGATACGCAGTATTTT. The full variable domain, its missing parts supplied by reference TRBV25-1 and TRBJ2-3, is EADIYQTPRYLVIGTGKKITLECSQTMGHDKMYWYQQDPGMELHLIHYSYGVNSTEKGDLSSESTVSRIRTEHFPLTLESARPSHTSQYLCASRVAFTDTQYFGPGTRLTVL.

This chain joins TRBV19 and TRBJ1-3; D possibly corresponds to TRBD1 (6 bases). The CDR3 runs to 16 residues. CDR1 LNHDA and CDR2 SQIVND come from the germline V gene (reference sequence). The V gene lost 3 bases and the J gene lost 0 bases, with 12 bases spanning the gap. CDR3 coding DNA: TGTGCCAGTAGTATGATCGACAGGAGCTCTGGAAACACCATATATTTT. This gives the protein CASSMIDRSSGNTIYF.

V and J are TRBV6-5 and TRBJ2-2; TRBD1 might be the D (6 bases). The CDR3 has 14 residues. From germline, CDR1 is MNHEY and CDR2 SVGAGI. The ends were cut back, 6 bases at V and 6 bases at J, with 14 bases in the middle. Written as DNA, the CDR3 is TGTGCCAGCAGGCCCCCGACAGGCCCCGGGGAGCTGTTTTTT. This translates into CASRPPTGPGELFF.

A single count supports this clone. The CDR3 nucleotides are TGTGCCAGTAGTATGAGCCCCGGTGAAGCTTTCTTT. Its protein product is CASSMSPGEAFF. This chain uses TRBV19 with TRBJ1-1; no firm D call. Germline loops: CDR1 LNHDA, CDR2 SQIVND (reference sequence). CDR3 length equals 12 residues. The V and J ends lost 3 bases and 7 bases respectively, with 9 bases between them. Full variable domain (rest looked up from reference TRBV19 and TRBJ1-1): DGGITQSPKYLFRKEGQNVTLSCEQNLNHDAMYWYRQDPGQGLRLIYYSQIVNDFQKGDIAEGYSVSREKKESFPLTVTSAQKNPTAFYLCASSMSPGEAFFGQGTRLTVV.

The chain uses TRBV4-1 and TRBJ2-5, with unresolved D. The length of the CDR3 is 15 residues. Germline V gives CDR1 MGHRA, CDR2 YSYEKL. Deletions cut 0 bases from V and 2 bases from J, with 10 bases between. The CDR3 region has the DNA TGCGCCAGCAGCCAAGATGCAGAAGAACAAGAGACCCAGTACTTC. This sequence encodes CASSQDAEEQETQYF.